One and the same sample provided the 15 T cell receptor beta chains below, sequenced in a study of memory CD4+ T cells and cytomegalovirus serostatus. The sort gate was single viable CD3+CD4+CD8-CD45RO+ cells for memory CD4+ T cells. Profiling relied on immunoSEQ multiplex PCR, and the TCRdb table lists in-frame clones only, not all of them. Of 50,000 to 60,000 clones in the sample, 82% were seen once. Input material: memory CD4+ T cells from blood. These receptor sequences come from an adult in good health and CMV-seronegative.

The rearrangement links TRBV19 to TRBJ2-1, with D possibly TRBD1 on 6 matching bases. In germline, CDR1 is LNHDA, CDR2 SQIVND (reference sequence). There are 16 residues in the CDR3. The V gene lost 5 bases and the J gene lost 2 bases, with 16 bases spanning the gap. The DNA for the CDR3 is TGTGCCAGTAGTGATCAAACAGGGTCCGCCTACAATGAGCAGTTCTTC. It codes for CASSDQTGSAYNEQFF.

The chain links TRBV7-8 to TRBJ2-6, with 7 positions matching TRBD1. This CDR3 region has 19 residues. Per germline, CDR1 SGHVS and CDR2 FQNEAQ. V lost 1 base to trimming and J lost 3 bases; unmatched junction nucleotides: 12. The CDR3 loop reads CASSLGSITGVGGANVLTF. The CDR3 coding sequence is TGTGCCAGCAGCTTAGGTTCCATTACAGGGGTTGGTGGGGCCAACGTCCTGACTTTC.

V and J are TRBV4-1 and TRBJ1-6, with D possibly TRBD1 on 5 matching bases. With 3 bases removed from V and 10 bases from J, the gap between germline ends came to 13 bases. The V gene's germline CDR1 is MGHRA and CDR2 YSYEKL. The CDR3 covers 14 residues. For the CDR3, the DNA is TGCGCCAGCAGCCAGGAAGGGACTCAGTCACCCCTCCACTTT. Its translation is CASSQEGTQSPLHF.

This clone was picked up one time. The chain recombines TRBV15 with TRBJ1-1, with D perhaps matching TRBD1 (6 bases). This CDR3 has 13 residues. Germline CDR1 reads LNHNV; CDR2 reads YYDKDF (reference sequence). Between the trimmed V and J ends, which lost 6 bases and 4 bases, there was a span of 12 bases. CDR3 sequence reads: CATRPQGPTEAFF. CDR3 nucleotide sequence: TGTGCCACCAGGCCACAGGGCCCCACTGAAGCTTTCTTT. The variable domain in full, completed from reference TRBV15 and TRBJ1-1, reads DAMVIQNPRYQVTQFGKPVTLSCSQTLNHNVMYWYQQKSSQAPKLLFHYYDKDFNNEADTPDNFQSRRPNTSFCFLDIRSPGLGDTAMYLCATRPQGPTEAFFGQGTRLTVV.

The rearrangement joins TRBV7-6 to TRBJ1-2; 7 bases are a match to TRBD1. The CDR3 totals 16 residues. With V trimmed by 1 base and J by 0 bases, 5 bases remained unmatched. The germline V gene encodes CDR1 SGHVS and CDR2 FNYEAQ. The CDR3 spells CASSLGGTAANYGYTF. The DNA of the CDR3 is TGTGCCAGCAGCTTAGGGGGGACAGCCGCTAACTATGGCTACACCTTC.

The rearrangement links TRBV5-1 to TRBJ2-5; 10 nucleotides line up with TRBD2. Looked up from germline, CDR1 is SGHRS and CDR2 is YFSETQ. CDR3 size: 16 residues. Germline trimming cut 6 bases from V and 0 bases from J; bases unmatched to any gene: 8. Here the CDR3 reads CASTSLTSGYQETQYF. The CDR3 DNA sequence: TGCGCCAGCACGAGCTTGACTAGCGGGTACCAAGAGACCCAGTACTTC.

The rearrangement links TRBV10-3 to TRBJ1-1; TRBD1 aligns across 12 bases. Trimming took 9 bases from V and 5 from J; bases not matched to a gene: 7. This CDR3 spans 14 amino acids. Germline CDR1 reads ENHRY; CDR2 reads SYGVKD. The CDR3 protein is CAIGTGGESTEAFF. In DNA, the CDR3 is TGTGCCATTGGGACAGGGGGCGAGAGTACTGAAGCTTTCTTT.

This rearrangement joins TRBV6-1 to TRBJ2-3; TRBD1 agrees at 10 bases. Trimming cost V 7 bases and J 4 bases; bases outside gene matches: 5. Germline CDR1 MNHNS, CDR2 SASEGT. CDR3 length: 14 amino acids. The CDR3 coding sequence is TGTGCCAGCACAAGACAGGGGGCCGCAGATACGCAGTATTTT. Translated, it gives CASTRQGAADTQYF.

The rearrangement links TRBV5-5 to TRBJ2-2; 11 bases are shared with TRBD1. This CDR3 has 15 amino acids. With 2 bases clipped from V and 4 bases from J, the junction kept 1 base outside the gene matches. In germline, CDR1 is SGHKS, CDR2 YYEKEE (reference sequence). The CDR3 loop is CASSLGQGATGELFF. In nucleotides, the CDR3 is TGTGCCAGCAGCTTAGGACAGGGGGCCACCGGGGAGCTGTTTTTT.

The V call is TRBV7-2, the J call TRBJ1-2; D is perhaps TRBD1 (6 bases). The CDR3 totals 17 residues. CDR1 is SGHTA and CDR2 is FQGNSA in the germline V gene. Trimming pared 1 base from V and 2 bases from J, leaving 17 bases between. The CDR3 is CASSLDFPTGSNYGYTF. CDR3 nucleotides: TGTGCCAGCAGCTTAGATTTTCCGACAGGCTCCAACTATGGCTACACCTTC.

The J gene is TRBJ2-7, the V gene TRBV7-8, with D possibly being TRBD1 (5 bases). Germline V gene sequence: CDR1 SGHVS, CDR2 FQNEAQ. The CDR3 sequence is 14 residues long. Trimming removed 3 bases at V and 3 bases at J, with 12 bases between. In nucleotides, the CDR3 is TGTGCCAGCAGCTTGGCAGGGTCCAACTACGAGCAGTACTTC. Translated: CASSLAGSNYEQYF.

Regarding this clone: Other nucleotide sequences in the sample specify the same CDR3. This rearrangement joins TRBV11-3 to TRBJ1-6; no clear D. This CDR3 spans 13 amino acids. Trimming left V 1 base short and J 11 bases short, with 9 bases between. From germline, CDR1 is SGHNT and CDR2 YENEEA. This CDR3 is CASSLGTGAPLHF. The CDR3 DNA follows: TGTGCCAGCAGCTTAGGTACGGGAGCACCCCTCCACTTT. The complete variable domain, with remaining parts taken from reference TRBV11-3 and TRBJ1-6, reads EAGVVQSPRYKIIEKKQPVAFWCNPISGHNTLYWYLQNLGQGPELLIRYENEEAVDDSQLPKDRFSAERLKGVDSTLKIQPAELGDSAVYLCASSLGTGAPLHFGNGTRLTVT.

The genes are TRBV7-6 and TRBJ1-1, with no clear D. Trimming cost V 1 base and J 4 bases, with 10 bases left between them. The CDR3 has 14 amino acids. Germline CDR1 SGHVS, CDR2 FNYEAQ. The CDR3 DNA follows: TGTGCCAGCAGCTTAGACTTAGGACGCACTGAAGCTTTCTTT. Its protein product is CASSLDLGRTEAFF.

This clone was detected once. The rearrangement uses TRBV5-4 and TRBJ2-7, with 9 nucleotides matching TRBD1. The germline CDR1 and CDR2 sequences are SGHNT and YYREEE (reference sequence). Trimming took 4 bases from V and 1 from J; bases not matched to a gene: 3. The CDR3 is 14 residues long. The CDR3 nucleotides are TGTGCCAGCAGCGGACAGGGGAGTTCCTACGAGCAGTACTTC. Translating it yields CASSGQGSSYEQYF.

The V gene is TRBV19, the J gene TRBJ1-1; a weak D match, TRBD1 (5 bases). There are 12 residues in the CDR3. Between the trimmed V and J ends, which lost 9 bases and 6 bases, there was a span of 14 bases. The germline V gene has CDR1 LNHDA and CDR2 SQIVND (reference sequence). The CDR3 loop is CASRSIQAEAFF. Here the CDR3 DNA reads TGTGCCAGCCGATCGATACAGGCTGAAGCTTTCTTT.